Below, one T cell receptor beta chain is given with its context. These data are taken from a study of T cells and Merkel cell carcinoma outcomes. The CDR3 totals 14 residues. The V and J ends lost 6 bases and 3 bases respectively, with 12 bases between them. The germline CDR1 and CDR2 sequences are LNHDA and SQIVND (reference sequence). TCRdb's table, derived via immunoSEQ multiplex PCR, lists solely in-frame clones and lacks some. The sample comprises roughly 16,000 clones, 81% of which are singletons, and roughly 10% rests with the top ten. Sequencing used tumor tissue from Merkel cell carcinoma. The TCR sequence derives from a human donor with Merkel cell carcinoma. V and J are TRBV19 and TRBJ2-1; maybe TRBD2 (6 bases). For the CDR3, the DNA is TGTGCCAGTAGGGGTAGGGGAGGCTACAATGAGCAGTTCTTC. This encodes CASRGRGGYNEQFF.